This TCR beta chain originates from a study of regulatory T cells in long-lasting Graves disease (dated by TCRdb to about 2021). Some background on the complete study: Antithyroid drugs had been taken for less than 3 months by newly diagnosed Graves' disease patients. A total of around 35 samples underwent TCR sequencing, from around 13 patients with persistent Graves' disease and 20 or so patients with newly diagnosed Graves' disease. The study took place in China and was registered as a clinical trial. This study used TCR sequencing and RNA sequencing of peripheral blood to compare persistent Graves' disease patients against newly diagnosed Graves' disease patients. What the work shows at the level of the full study, not this receptor alone: Persistent patients shared more public clonotypes among themselves (around 2,500) than newly diagnosed patients did (more than 850). Peripheral blood alone was examined, since thyroid tissue, which constituted the primary lesion, could not be accessed. Only the TCR beta chain was sequenced and analyzed. The authors acknowledged the small sample size as a limitation that may reduce accuracy. Persistent disease showed preferential use of TRBV28, TRBJ1-2 and TRBJ2-5, whereas newly diagnosed disease favored TRBV20-1 and TRBJ2-1. Persistent Graves' disease patients showed lower TCR Shannon entropy and fewer highly expanded clones than newly diagnosed patients, suggesting clonal expansion.

Receptor amplification or capture employed multiplex PCR. Sequencing relied on an Illumina HiSeq 4000. CDR3 regions were amplified by Arm-PCR with iRepertoire HTBI primers to construct TCR beta libraries. PCR products were gel purified before sequencing. Concerning the study's data processing: Across samples, 62 TRBV and 12 to 15 TRBJ segments were identified and used for gene usage analysis of CDR3 amino acid clonotypes. COPE and FqMerger were used to merge the filtered high-quality paired reads into contigs. BLAST was used to align contigs to IMGT TRBV, TRBD and TRBJ reference genes, and CDR3 was defined according to IMGT. Any clonotype with a frequency above 0.1% was counted as a highly expanded clone. Shannon entropy served as the measure of repertoire diversity, while the Gini coefficient captured V-J evenness. A clonotype was considered public if more than one individual shared it. The public reads were reanalyzed by TCRdb: fastp trimming at Q25, MiXCR alignment, in-frame beta chains only. Rows are unified per CDR3 protein, each entry keeping the most common DNA and genes. What appears here as the V and J calls and clone size reflects TCRdb's work, not the paper's. The sample has 580,000 or so distinct CDR3 sequences on record, more than 15% of them singletons. The top ten constitute around 11% of the sample.

This clonotype was picked up a small number of times. Its target antigen remains unknown. No per-base quality is available; no much larger clone lies one base away. The CDR3, from cysteine to phenylalanine, totals 12 residues. Only the CDR3 DNA stays, 36 bases, in frame from base 1. Trimming removed 4 bases from V and 12 bases from J, leaving 14 bases between the germline ends. Via the germline V gene, CDR1 is MGHRA and CDR2 YSYEKL. The sample's time point label, decoded: newly diagnosed GD, antithyroid drugs for less than 3 months. RNA was extracted from PBMCs in TRIzol for both TCR sequencing and RNA sequencing. Graves' disease was diagnosed according to American Thyroid Association guidelines. Patients for the study were recruited at an endocrinology department in Xi'an, China. Each patient gave 8.5 to 9.5 milliliters of peripheral blood, collected in an EDTA anticoagulant tube. Ficoll Paque Plus density gradient separation was used to isolate PBMCs, and no further T cell sorting was performed. An Agilent 2100 Bioanalyzer and agarose gel were used to assess RNA quality, and a NanoDrop 2000 was used to measure RNA concentration.

These data are also associated with another study on T cells in Graves' hyperthyroidism and ophthalmopathy. The second source states: Stable Graves' hyperthyroidism was defined as no progression to ophthalmopathy during 18 months of follow-up. Hyperthyroidism patients were aged 18 to 65 years and newly diagnosed, with disease duration of less than 2 months. The study excluded patients with uncontrolled infections, other autoimmune diseases, pregnancy or lactation. Diagnoses relied on clinical symptoms, serum thyroxine and TRAb, thyroid ultrasound and orbital computed tomography. For the first round of RT-PCR on the TCR CDR3, the HTBI primer set was used together with the Qiagen OneStep RT-PCR kit. Blood samples also contained most of the expanded thyroid clonotypes (frequency above 0.001), which suggests that blood repertoires may reflect thyroid immune responses. A model built on a 13 V-J signature distinguished ophthalmopathy from stable hyperthyroidism, reaching about 88% sensitivity and about 81% specificity in cross-validation and 80%/75% in testing. In validation, the model predicted progression to ophthalmopathy with 60% to 71% sensitivity and roughly 72% specificity, a median of about six months before onset. To identify distinguishing TCR V-J signatures, a discovery cohort of some 99 patients was used, comprising 40 to 45 with Graves' ophthalmopathy and roughly 60 with stable Graves' hyperthyroidism. An independent validation cohort of 18 to 20 hyperthyroidism patients and approximately 16 patients who later progressed to ophthalmopathy tested prospective prediction of ophthalmopathy. For training and testing, the 110 or so patients in the discovery cohort were randomly divided in a 7:3 ratio. In roughly six Graves' hyperthyroidism patients, the study also compared T-cell repertoires from thyroid tissue with T-cell repertoires from blood. After sampling, hyperthyroidism patients received methimazole starting at 30 mg daily, and ophthalmopathy patients received high-dose intravenous methylprednisolone. Libraries were constructed in a second round of multiplex PCR, after which size selection and purification were performed. Sequencing of the libraries was done on an Illumina HiSeq2000 using paired-end 100 bp reads. SOAPnuke was used to process the raw data, throwing out any read that contained adapters or uncalled bases, had a mean Phred below 15, or lacked an exact constant-primer or identifier match. High-quality paired reads were merged using COPE v1.2.5, and each unique nucleotide sequence was defined as a clonotype. Clonotypes were aligned to IMGT TRBV, TRBD and TRBJ reference segments using MiTCR v1.1. Only V-J combinations with frequency above 0.0001, covering about 99% of repertoires, were analysed. A TCS score was defined as the ratio of F50 (clonal expansion) to E x V (chaos), with BLOSUM62-based TCRdist applied between CDR3 peptides within each V-J. Welch's t-statistics and random forest reduced some 510 V-J features to 13, which were used in a naive Bayes classifier (R e1071). No statistical method was used to set the sample size in advance, and investigators knew the group allocation. The paper describes TCR Vbeta CDR3 sequencing of fewer than 150 peripheral blood samples, made up of 43 ophthalmopathy patients, some 76 hyperthyroidism patients and approximately 17 progressor patients.

The sequence is built from TRBV4-1 and TRBJ2-3; a weak D assignment points to TRBD2 (5 bases agree). The sequence derives from a man aged 18 to 35 with Graves disease. Donor details come from another sample of the same person, matched by shared clones. Sequenced material: peripheral blood mononuclear cells (PBMCs), taken at new diagnosis, from a patient treated with antithyroid drugs. The DNA sequence is given as TGCGCCAGCAGCCCTCCTGGCGGGCATCAGTATTTT. The translation is CASSPPGGHQYF.